Reported below is one T cell receptor beta chain. Its antigen is not known. Assay used: immunoSEQ multiplex PCR; TCRdb lists only in-frame clones, some missing. Of under 25,000 clones listed, about 96% are singletons. Trimming shortened V by 5 bases and J by 5 bases, and 4 bases separated the two germline ends. Germline V lookup: CDR1 MNHEY, CDR2 SVGAGI. The CDR3 length is 11 residues. Sorting defined conventional CD4 T cells as CD4+CD127+. The data derive from a study of B cell selection in AIRE deficiency. Study results and caveats: Around 30% of healthy-shared Treg sequences were found among patient Tconv cells.

This clonotype was obtained from a human donor with AIRE deficiency. The chain carries TRBV6-5 and TRBJ2-1, with D unresolved. The specimen was conventional CD4+ T cells sorted from PBMCs. The CDR3 sequence is CASSRNNEQFF. The CDR3 nucleotides read TGTGCCAGCAGTCGCAACAATGAGCAGTTCTTC.